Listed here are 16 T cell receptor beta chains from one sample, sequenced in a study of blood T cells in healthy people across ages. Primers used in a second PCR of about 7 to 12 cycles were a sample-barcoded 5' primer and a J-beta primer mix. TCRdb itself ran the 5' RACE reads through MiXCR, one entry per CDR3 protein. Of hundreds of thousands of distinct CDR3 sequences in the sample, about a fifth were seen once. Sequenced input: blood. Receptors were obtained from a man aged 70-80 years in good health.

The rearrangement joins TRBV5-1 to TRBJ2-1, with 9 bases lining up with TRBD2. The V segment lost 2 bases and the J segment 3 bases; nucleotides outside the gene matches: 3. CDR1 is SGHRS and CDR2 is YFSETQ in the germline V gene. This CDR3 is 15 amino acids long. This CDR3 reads CASSFSSGIYNEQFF. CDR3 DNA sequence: TGCGCCAGCAGCTTCTCTAGCGGGATCTACAATGAGCAGTTCTTC.

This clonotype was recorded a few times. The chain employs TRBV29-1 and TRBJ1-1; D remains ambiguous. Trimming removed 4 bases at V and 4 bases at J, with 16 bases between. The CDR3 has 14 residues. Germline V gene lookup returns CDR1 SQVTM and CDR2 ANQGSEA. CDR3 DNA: TGCAGCGTTGTGAGCTTCCCCATGAGCACTGAAGCTTTCTTT. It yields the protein CSVVSFPMSTEAFF.

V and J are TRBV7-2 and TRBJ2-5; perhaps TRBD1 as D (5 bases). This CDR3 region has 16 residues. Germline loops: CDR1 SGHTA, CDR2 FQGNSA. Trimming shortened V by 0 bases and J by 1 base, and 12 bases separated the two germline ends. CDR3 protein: CASSLARSQGQETQYF. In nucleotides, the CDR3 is TGTGCCAGCAGCTTAGCGAGGTCCCAGGGCCAAGAGACCCAGTACTTC.

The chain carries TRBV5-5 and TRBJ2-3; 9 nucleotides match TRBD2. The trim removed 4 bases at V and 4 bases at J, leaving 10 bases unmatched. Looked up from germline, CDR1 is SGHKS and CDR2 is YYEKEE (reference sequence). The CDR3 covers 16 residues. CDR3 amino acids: CASSPTGTSRADTQYF. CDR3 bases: TGTGCCAGCAGCCCAACCGGGACTAGCAGGGCAGATACGCAGTATTTT.

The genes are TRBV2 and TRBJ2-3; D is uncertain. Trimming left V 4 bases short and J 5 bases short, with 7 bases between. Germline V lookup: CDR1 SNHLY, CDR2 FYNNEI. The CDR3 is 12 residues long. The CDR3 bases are TGTGCCAGCAGTGCGGTGGTAGATACGCAGTATTTT. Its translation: CASSAVVDTQYF.

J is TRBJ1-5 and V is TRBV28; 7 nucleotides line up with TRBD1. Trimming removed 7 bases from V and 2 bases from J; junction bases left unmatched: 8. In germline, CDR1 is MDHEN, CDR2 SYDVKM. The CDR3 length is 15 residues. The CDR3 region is CASIRGLRGNQPQHF. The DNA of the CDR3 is TGTGCCAGCATAAGGGGGCTAAGGGGCAATCAGCCCCAGCATTTT.

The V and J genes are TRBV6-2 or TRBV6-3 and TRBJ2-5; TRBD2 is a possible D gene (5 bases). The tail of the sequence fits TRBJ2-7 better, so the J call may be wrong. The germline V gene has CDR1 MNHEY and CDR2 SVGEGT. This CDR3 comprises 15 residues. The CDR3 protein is CASSPSRRISYEQYV. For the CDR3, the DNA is TGTGCCAGCAGCCCTAGCAGAAGGATATCCTACGAGCAGTACGTC.

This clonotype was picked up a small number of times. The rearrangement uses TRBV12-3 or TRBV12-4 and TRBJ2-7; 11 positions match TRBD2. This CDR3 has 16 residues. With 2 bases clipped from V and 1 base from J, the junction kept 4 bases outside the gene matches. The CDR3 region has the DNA TGTGCCAGCAGTTTAATGCCTAGCGGGGGGTCCTACGAGCAGTACTTC. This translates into CASSLMPSGGSYEQYF.

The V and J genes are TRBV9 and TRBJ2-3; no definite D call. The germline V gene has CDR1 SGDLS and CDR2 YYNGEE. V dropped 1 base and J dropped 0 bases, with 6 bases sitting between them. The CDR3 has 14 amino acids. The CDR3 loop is CASSVSWSTDTQYF. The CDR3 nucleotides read TGTGCCAGCAGCGTAAGCTGGAGCACAGATACGCAGTATTTT.

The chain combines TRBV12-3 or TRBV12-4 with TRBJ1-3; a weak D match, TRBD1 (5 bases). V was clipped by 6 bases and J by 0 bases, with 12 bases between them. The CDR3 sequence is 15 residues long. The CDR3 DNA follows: TGTGCCAGCAGCCCCCGAGGGGCCTCTGGAAACACCATATATTTT. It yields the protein CASSPRGASGNTIYF.

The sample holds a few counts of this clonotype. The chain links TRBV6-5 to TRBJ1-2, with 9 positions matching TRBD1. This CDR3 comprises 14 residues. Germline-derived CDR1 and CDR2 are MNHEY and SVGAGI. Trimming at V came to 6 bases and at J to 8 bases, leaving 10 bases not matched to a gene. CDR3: CASSRQGDRGGYTF. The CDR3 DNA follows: TGTGCCAGCAGCCGACAGGGGGATCGCGGCGGCTACACCTTC.

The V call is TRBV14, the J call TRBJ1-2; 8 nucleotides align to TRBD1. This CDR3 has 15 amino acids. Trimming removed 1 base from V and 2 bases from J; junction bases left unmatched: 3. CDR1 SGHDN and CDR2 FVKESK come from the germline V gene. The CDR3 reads CASSQASGGNYGYTF. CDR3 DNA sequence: TGTGCCAGCAGCCAAGCTTCAGGGGGCAACTATGGCTACACCTTC.

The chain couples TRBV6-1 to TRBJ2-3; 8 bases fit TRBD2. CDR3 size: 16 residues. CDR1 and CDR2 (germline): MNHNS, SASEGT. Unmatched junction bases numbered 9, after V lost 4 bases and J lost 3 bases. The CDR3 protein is CASSVGSGGKTDTQYF. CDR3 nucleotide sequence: TGTGCCAGCAGTGTTGGAAGCGGGGGAAAAACAGATACGCAGTATTTT.

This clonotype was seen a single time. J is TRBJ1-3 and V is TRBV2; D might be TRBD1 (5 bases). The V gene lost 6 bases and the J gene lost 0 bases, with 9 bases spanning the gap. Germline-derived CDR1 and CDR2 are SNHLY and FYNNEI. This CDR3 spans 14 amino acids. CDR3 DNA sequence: TGTGCCAGCAGAGCGACAGTCTCTGGAAACACCATATATTTT. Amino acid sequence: CASRATVSGNTIYF.

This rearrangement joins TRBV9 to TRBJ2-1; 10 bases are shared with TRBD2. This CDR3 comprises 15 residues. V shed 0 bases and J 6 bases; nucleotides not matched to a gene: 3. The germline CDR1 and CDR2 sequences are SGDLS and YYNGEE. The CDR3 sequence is CASSVGTSGINEQFF. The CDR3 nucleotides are TGTGCCAGCAGCGTAGGGACTAGCGGCATCAATGAGCAGTTCTTC.

CDR3 coding DNA: TGCAGCGTTGATGTAGGGATGAACACTGAAGCTTTCTTT. It specifies CSVDVGMNTEAFF. The chain uses TRBV29-1 and TRBJ1-1, with D unclear. The CDR3 is 13 residues long. Per the germline V gene, CDR1 is SQVTM and CDR2 is ANQGSEA. Trimming pared 3 bases from V and 0 bases from J, leaving 8 bases between.